This TCR beta chain derives from a study of CD8+ T cells in alopecia areata. Study outcomes and limitations: Scalp sequencing captures resident alphabeta T cells of normal skin too. Within the top 100, expanded CD8+ clones significantly decreased with tofacitinib, as did scalp clonality.

This clone was detected a few times. What it binds is unknown. As the sequencing template, cDNA was produced by extracting RNA and reverse transcribing it. The assay was immunoSEQ multiplex PCR, and TCRdb's table has in-frame clones only and misses some. The sample comprises fewer than 350,000 clones, over 45% of which are singletons, and approximately 1.7% rests with the top ten. This CDR3 has 15 amino acids. Per germline, CDR1 SQVTM and CDR2 ANQGSEA. V lost 4 bases to trimming and J lost 0 bases, with 10 bases between them. Regarding treatment: oral pan-JAK inhibitor, 5-10 mg twice daily. The receptor comes from a human donor with alopecia areata. The starting material was CD4+ T cells sorted from blood, obtained at week 24, from a patient treated with tofacitinib. This sequence joins TRBV29-1 and TRBJ2-6; possible D gene TRBD1, 6 bases. CDR3 DNA sequence: TGCAGCGTTGGAGGACAGAGCTCTGGGGCCAACGTCCTGACTTTC. Residues: CSVGGQSSGANVLTF.